Included here is one T cell receptor (beta chain) sequence, with context. Followed over time, Seattle patients had been enrolled while infection was active. The data are from a study of blood T cell repertoires in COVID-19. Study background: Spain, Italy and the United States supplied samples that represented acute and convalescent COVID-19. The cDNA or gDNA used as material had been derived from T cells, B-cell-depleted T cells, or PBMCs.

Some clones are missing from TCRdb's copy, which holds only in-frame ones; the method was immunoSEQ multiplex PCR. Of roughly 160,000 clones listed, more than 85% are singletons. The sequencing sample was made of peripheral blood. The sequence was obtained from an elderly woman with COVID-19, enrolled during active disease.

CDR3 sequence: CAISDPGTGGYQPQHF. The CDR3, as DNA: TGTGCCATCAGTGACCCCGGGACAGGGGGTTATCAGCCCCAGCATTTT. The chain carries TRBV10-3 and TRBJ1-5, with 11 bases identical to TRBD1. The CDR3 is 16 amino acids. V shed 3 bases and J 5 bases; nucleotides not matched to a gene: 6. Germline V gene data show CDR1 as ENHRY and CDR2 as SYGVKD.